Presented here are 3 T cell receptor beta chains from one specimen sequenced in a study of blood T cell repertoires in COVID-19. Some clones are missing from TCRdb's copy, which holds only in-frame ones; the method was immunoSEQ multiplex PCR. The data hold 200,000 to 250,000 clones, with 86% observed a single time. The material sequenced was peripheral blood. Source of these receptors: a man older than 75 with acute or convalescent COVID-19.

CDR3 amino acids: CASSLVGPGTVTEAFF. CDR3 coding DNA: TGTGCCAGCAGCTTGGTTGGCCCCGGGACAGTCACTGAAGCTTTCTTT. The chain couples TRBV5-8 to TRBJ1-1; 7 positions agree with TRBD1. The CDR3 runs to 16 residues. Germline CDR1 and CDR2: SGHTS and YDEGEE. The V and J ends lost 0 bases and 4 bases, in that order; junction bases with no gene match: 9.

In its sample, this clone was seen a few times. Written as DNA, the CDR3 is TGTGCCACCTGGGACAGTTCCTACGAGCAGTACTTC. Protein sequence: CATWDSSYEQYF. The V gene is TRBV19, the J gene TRBJ2-7; 7 nucleotides agree with TRBD1. The length of the CDR3 is 12 residues. Trimming at V came to 10 bases and at J to 1 base, leaving 4 bases not matched to a gene. Germline-derived CDR1 and CDR2 are LNHDA and SQIVND (reference sequence).

V and J are TRBV10-3 and TRBJ1-2; 7 nucleotides align to TRBD1. The CDR3 has 13 residues. Trimming removed 2 bases from V and 8 bases from J; junction bases left unmatched: 5. Germline-derived CDR1 and CDR2 are ENHRY and SYGVKD. The CDR3 DNA follows: TGTGCCATCAGTGAGAACAGGGGTTACGGCTACACCTTC. Translated: CAISENRGYGYTF.